This T cell receptor beta chain was observed in a study of CD8 T cells in Susac syndrome. CD8+ and CD4+ blood T cells underwent TCR beta sequencing. CDR1 SNHLY and CDR2 FYNNEI come from the germline V gene. This CDR3 has 8 residues. As for this clonotype: Relative to the germline gene, one junction end is altered; a read error may explain this.

cDNA came from roughly 0.5 to 1 ug RNA primed by random hexamers. Amplification of TCR beta CDR3 used immunoSEQ multiplex PCR across 54 Vbeta and 13 Jbeta. TCRdb passed the immunoSEQ multiplex PCR reads through MiXCR, listing each CDR3 protein once. This sample yields about 290,000 distinct CDR3 sequences, of which 65% to 90% are seen a single time; around 0.2% belongs to the top ten. Source material: CD8+ T cells from PBMCs. The receptor was derived from a human donor with multiple sclerosis. The chain recombines TRBV2 with TRBJ2-5, with D possibly being TRBD1 (6 bases). CDR3 sequence: CASSGQDF. CDR3 DNA sequence: TGTGCCAGCAGTGGACAGGACTTC.